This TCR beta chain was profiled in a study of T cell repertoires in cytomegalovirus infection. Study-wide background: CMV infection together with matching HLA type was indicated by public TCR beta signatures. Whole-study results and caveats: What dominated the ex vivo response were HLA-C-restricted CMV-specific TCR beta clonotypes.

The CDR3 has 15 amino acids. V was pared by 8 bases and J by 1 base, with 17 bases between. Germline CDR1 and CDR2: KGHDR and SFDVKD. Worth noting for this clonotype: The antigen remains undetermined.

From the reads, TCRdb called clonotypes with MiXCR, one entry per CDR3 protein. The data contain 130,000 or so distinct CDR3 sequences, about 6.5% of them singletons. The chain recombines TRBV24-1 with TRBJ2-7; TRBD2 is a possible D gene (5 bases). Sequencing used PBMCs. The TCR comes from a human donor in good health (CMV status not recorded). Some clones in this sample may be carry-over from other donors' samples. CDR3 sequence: CATTSRTYSSYEQYF. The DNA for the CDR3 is TGTGCCACCACGTCTAGGACTTATTCTTCCTACGAGCAGTACTTC.